A selection of T cell receptor beta chains follows, all from one sample in a study of cytomegalovirus exposure and HLA in healthy donors. Sequencing was performed with immunoSEQ multiplex PCR; in TCRdb, only in-frame clones are kept and a portion is missing. In the table there are 150,000 or so clones, approximately 85% of which are singletons. Sequencing was carried out using PBMCs. These receptor sequences come from a man aged 18 to 30 in good health and CMV-seropositive. Each CDR3 is given with its conserved first and last residue. D genes are given only for firm matches. Some rows have no size entry. The others give once, few or many, or a class for an expanded clone.

J gene,clone size,V gene,D gene,CDR3 DNA,CDR3 protein
TRBJ2-3,NA,TRBV6-1,TRBD2,TGTGCCAGCAGTTTCGGGAGGTTGGGCACAGATACGCAGTATTTT,CASSFGRLGTDTQYF
TRBJ1-4,NA,TRBV28,TRBD1,TGTGCCACGCTGCAGGGGGCCCGACGGAGGTTACATGAAAAACTGTTTTTT,CATLQGARRRLHEKLFF
TRBJ2-7,NA,TRBV27,TRBD1,TGTGCCAGCACACTTCGGACAGGGCCCTACGAGCAGTACTTC,CASTLRTGPYEQYF
TRBJ2-7,NA,TRBV13,TRBD1,TGTGCCAGCAGCTTCAGGACAGGGGGCTTGAACGGTTACGACGAGCAGTACTTC,CASSFRTGGLNGYDEQYF
TRBJ1-6,NA,TRBV27,NA,TGTGCCAGCAGTGGACACAGATATTCACCCCTCCACTTT,CASSGHRYSPLHF
TRBJ2-5,NA,TRBV5-1,TRBD2,TGCGCCAGCAGCTCAGGGAGGGCAGAGACCCAGTACTTC,CASSSGRAETQYF
TRBJ2-3,NA,TRBV2,TRBD2,TGTGCCAGCAGTGAATTCCCTAGCGGGTACAGCACAGATACGCAGTATTTT,CASSEFPSGYSTDTQYF
TRBJ1-4,few,TRBV29-1,NA,TGCAGCGCCATAGGGGAGGCAACTAATGAAAAACTGTTTTTT,CSAIGEATNEKLFF
TRBJ1-4,once,TRBV2,NA,TGTGCCAGCTCGAGGGAGACCCCAACTAATGAAAAACTGTTTTTT,CASSRETPTNEKLFF
TRBJ2-7,NA,TRBV10-1,TRBD1,TGCGCCAGCAGTCCCACTTGGACAGGGGAAGGTACAGTAGATAGGGGCCACTACGAGCAGTACTTC,CASSPTWTGEGTVDRGHYEQYF
TRBJ2-3,once,TRBV6-5,NA,TGTGCCAGCACCCCTGGCCGTAGCACAGATACGCAGTATTTT,CASTPGRSTDTQYF
TRBJ1-1,few,TRBV9,NA,TGTGCCAGCAGCGTAGTACCGGGGGGCGAAGCTTTCTTT,CASSVVPGGEAFF
TRBJ2-3,NA,TRBV7-2,NA,TGTGCCAGCAGCGACACCACAGATACGCAGTATTTT,CASSDTTDTQYF
TRBJ1-2,once,TRBV29-1,NA,TGCAGCGTTGACCTACAGGGAAACTATGGCTACACCTTC,CSVDLQGNYGYTF
TRBJ2-7,NA,TRBV7-9,NA,TGTGCCAGCAGCCCTCCGGTGAGCTCCTACGAGCAGTACTTC,CASSPPVSSYEQYF
TRBJ1-2,NA,TRBV6-4,TRBD1,TGTGCCAGCAGGGTCGGGGGACAGGGGGACTATGGCTACACCTTC,CASRVGGQGDYGYTF
TRBJ1-6,NA,TRBV6-5,NA,TGTGCCAGCAGTTTCGGAGGGGTCTCCTATAATTCACCCCTCCACTTT,CASSFGGVSYNSPLHF
TRBJ2-5,NA,TRBV10-3,TRBD2,TGTGCCATCAGTGAGTTAGCGGGGCAAGAGACCCAGTACTTC,CAISELAGQETQYF
TRBJ1-1,NA,TRBV6-6,NA,TGTGCCAGCAGTTATTACAGGGCAGAAGCTTTCTTT,CASSYYRAEAFF
TRBJ1-1,NA,TRBV19,TRBD1,TGTGCCAGTAGTATGGGACAGTTGAACACTGAAGCTTTCTTT,CASSMGQLNTEAFF
TRBJ1-2,NA,TRBV18,NA,TGTGCCAGCTCACCGGAGTCGGGAGGCAGAACTCATGGCTACACCTTC,CASSPESGGRTHGYTF
TRBJ1-4,NA,TRBV6-4,TRBD1,TGTGCCAGCAGCGACCAGAATGGGACAGCGACTGGTGGGCTTGCAACTAATGAAAAACTGTTTTTT,CASSDQNGTATGGLATNEKLFF
TRBJ2-7,once,TRBV7-9,NA,TGTGCCAGCAGCTCGTCCGACAGGTCCGTCAGCTTC,CASSSSDRSVSF
TRBJ2-1,NA,TRBV4-1,TRBD1,TGCGCCAGCAGCCTGGGACAGGGGATCCTTGAGCAGTTCTTC,CASSLGQGILEQFF